This T cell receptor (beta chain) was identified in a study of siplizumab effects on memory and regulatory T cells. For every sample, about 10^5 TCR templates were assayed. Using immunoSEQ multiplex PCR, the repertoire was profiled, and TCRdb retains in-frame clones only, with some absent. The table includes some 110,000 clones, 90% to 95% detected once. General observations from the study: It seemed that naive T cells were more diverse than memory cells and were major contributors to the alloresponse. Neither a naive nor a memory phenotype was assignable to roughly 80-96% of proliferating CD4+ or CD8+ clones.

As regards this clone: The target antigen is unknown.

Sequences were obtained from CD4+ T cells sorted from blood. This clonotype was obtained from a human donor in good health.

The CDR3 protein is CASSEGGGYGYTF. CDR3 sequence (DNA): TGCGCCAGCAGCGAGGGGGGCGGCTATGGCTACACCTTC. J is TRBJ1-2 and V is TRBV5-1; D possibly corresponds to TRBD1 (6 bases). V was cut by 4 bases and J by 4 bases, with 11 bases left in between. Per germline, CDR1 SGHRS and CDR2 YFSETQ. The CDR3 has 13 residues.